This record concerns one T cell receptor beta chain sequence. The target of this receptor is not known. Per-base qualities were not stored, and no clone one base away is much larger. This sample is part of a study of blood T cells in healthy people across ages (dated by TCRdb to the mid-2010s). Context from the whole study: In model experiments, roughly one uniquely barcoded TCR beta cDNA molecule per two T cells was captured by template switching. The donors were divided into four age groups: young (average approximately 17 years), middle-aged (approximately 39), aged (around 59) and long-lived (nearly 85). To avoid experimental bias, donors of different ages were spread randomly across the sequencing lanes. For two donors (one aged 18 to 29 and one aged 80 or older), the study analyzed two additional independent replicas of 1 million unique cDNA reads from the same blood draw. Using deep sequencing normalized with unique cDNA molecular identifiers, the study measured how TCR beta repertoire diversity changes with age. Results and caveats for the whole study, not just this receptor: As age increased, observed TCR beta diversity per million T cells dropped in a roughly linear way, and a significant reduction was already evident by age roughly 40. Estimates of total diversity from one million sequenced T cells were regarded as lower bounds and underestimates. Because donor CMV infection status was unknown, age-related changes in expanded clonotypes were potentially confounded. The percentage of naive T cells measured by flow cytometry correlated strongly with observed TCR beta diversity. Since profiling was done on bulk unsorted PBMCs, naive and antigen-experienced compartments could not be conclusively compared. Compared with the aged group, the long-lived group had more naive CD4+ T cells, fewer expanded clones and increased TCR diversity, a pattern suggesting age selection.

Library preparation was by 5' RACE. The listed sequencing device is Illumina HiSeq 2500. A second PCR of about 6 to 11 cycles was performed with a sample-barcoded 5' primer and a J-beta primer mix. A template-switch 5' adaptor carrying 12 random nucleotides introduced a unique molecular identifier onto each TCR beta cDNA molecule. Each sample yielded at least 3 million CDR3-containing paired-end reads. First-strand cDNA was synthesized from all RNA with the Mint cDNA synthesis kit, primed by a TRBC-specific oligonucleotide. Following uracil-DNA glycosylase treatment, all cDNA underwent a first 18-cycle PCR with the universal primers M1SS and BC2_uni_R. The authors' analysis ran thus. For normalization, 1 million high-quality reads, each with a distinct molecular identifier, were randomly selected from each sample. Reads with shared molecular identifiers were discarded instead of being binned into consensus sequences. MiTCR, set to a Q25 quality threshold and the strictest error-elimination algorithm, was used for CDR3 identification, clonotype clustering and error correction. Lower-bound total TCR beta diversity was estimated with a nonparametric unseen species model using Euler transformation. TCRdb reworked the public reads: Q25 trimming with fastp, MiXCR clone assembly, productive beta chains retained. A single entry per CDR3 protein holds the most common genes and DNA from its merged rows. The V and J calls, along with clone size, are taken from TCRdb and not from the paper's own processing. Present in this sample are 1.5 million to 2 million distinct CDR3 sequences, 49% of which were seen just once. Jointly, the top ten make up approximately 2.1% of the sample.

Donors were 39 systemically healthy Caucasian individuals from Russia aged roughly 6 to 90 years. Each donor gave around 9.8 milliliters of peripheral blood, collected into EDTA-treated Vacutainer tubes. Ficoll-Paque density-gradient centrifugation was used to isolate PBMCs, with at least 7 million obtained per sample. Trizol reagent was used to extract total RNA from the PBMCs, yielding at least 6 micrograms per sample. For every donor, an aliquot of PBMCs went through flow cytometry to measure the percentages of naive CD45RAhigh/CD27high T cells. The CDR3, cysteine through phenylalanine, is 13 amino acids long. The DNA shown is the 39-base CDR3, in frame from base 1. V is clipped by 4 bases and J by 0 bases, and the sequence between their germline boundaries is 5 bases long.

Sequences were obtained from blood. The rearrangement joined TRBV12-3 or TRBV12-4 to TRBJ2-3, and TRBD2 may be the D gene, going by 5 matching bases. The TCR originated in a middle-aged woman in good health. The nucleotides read TGTGCCAGCAGTTGCGGGAGCACAGATACGCAGTATTTT. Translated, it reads CASSCGSTDTQYF.